The clone carrying this T cell receptor beta chain was observed a few times. This specimen comes from a study of T cells in Graves' hyperthyroidism and ophthalmopathy. Amplification of TCR beta CDR3 regions was performed using RNA transcripts as template. RT-PCR in the first round (using the HTBI primer set) targeted the TCR CDR3. TCRdb re-analysed the multiplex PCR reads in MiXCR, keeping a single row per CDR3 protein. The sample consists of about 290,000 distinct CDR3 sequences, approximately 18% of them appearing once. CDR1 and CDR2 from the germline V gene are LNHDA and SQIVND (reference sequence). V dropped 1 base and J dropped 6 bases, with 8 bases sitting between them. CDR3 size: 13 residues.

V gene TRBV19 combines with J gene TRBJ2-3; the D gene is possibly TRBD2 (5 bases). The TCR originated in a man over 45 with Graves' ophthalmopathy. The sequencing sample was made of blood. CDR3: CASSIAQRDTQYF. CDR3 nucleotides: TGTGCCAGTAGTATAGCCCAGCGGGATACGCAGTATTTT.